The T cell receptor beta chain described here comes from a study of prognosis after radiotherapy for stage I lung cancer. Study context: Newly diagnosed primary stage I lung tumors were found in some 15 patients, while oligometastatic NSCLC after surgical resection of the primary tumor was found in 4 to 6. Study results and caveats: Reportedly, metastasis status was linked to differences in TRBV and TRBJ usage frequencies. Unique TCR clones declined after stereotactic body radiation therapy, from a median around 9,500 to 6,500.

From genomic DNA, two-round multiplex PCR was used to amplify TCR beta CDR3. Each TRBV and TRBJ gene had its own primer in the first PCR round. The second round, a PCR step, used universal primers. TCRdb passed the multiplex PCR reads through MiXCR, listing each CDR3 protein once. Counted here are about 25,000 distinct CDR3 sequences, 40% occurring once; the ten biggest clones make up roughly 21%. The CDR3 covers 12 residues. Germline CDR1 and CDR2: SGHTA and FQGTGA. V was pared by 6 bases and J by 11 bases, with 14 bases between. This clonotype was seen only once. No antigen is known for it. This clonotype originated in a donor of 50 years or more with non-small cell lung cancer. Material: PBMCs, obtained before or after stereotactic body radiation therapy (not recorded which). The chain is built from TRBV7-3 and TRBJ2-1; D may be TRBD2 (6 bases). The CDR3 region is CASRTTSVKQFF. The CDR3 DNA is TGTGCCAGCAGAACGACTAGTGTGAAGCAGTTCTTC.